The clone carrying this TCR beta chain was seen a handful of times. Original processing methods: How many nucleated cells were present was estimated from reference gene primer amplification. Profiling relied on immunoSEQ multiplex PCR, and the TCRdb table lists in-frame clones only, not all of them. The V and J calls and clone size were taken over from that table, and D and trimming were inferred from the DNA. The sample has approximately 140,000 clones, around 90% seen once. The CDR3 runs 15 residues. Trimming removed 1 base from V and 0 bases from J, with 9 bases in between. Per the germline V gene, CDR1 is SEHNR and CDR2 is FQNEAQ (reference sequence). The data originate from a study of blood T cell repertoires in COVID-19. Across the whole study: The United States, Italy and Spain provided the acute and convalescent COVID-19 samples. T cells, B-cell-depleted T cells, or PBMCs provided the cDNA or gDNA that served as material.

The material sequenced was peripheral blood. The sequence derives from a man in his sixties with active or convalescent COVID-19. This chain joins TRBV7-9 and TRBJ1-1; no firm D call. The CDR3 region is CASSLGPGLNTEAFF. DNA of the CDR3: TGTGCCAGCAGCTTAGGACCAGGCTTGAACACTGAAGCTTTCTTT.